This TCR beta chain emerged from a study of control samples from healthy donors and cancer patients. Germline assignment: CDR1 SGHDT and CDR2 YYEEEE. This CDR3 contains 17 residues. V was pared by 3 bases and J by 2 bases, with 12 bases of the junction left unmatched. This clone has only one observation. TCRdb keeps only in-frame clones here, not all; method: immunoSEQ multiplex PCR. The sample has 200,000 to 250,000 clones, roughly 94% seen once; the top ten hold around 1.5%. What was sequenced was blood. This TCR was recovered from a man over 45 in good health. The chain couples TRBV5-6 to TRBJ2-3; TRBD2 matches 7 bases. The CDR3 protein is CASSSLGSGVNTDTQYF. CDR3 sequence (DNA): TGTGCCAGCAGCTCCTTGGGGAGCGGGGTGAACACAGATACGCAGTATTTT. The variable domain in full, with the rest retrieved from reference TRBV5-6 and TRBJ2-3, is DAGVTQSPTHLIKTRGQQVTLRCSPKSGHDTVSWYQQALGQGPQFIFQYYEEEERQRGNFPDRFSGHQFPNYSSELNVNALLLGDSALYLCASSSLGSGVNTDTQYFGPGTRLTVL.